This TCR beta chain is from a study of shared clonotypes between healthy human individuals. Sequencing used immunoSEQ multiplex PCR; TCRdb keeps in-frame clones, though not all of them. Of 2 million to 2.5 million clones listed, just under 95% are singletons. Trimming pared 5 bases from V and 7 bases from J, leaving 16 bases between. The CDR3 consists of 14 residues. Germline V CDR1 and CDR2: MNHNS, SASEGT. Sequencing was carried out using naive CD4+ T cells from PBMCs. Subset defined: CD45RA+ positively selected. The chain uses TRBV6-1 and TRBJ2-3, with D perhaps TRBD2 (5 bases). The receptor was derived from a man aged 18 to 35 in good health. Some clones in this sample may be carry-over from other donors' samples. CDR3 bases: TGTGCCAGCAGTCCGCAAGGACTGGGGAATACGCAGTATTTT. Its protein product is CASSPQGLGNTQYF.